This T cell receptor (beta chain) was sequenced during a study of PD-L1 blockade in urothelial cancer (dated by TCRdb to about 2017). For context, the study as a whole: Therapy was started in the mid-2010s for all patients, and atezolizumab 1,200 mg was administered intravenously every 3 weeks. About nine tenths of the roughly 30 patients were males with bladder-origin urothelial cancer, and about 65% of the roughly 30 reported a prior smoking history. An ECOG performance status of 0 or 1 was recorded for the patients, and 0 to 3 prior chemotherapy regimens had been received by the patients. Blood samples were analyzed at 3 weeks after treatment start (second dose) and at 6 weeks after treatment start. Blood samples gave a median of approximately 150,000 T cells and tens of thousands of unique TCRs, with a median clonality of around 0.074. The study, an exploratory multi-omic analysis, examined somatic, immune and clinical correlates of response to PD-L1 blockade with atezolizumab in urothelial cancer. Pretreatment tumor samples, along with matched peripheral blood serially collected before and after atezolizumab treatment, were subjected to TCR sequencing. Durable clinical benefit was defined as progression-free survival longer than 6 months, and TCR features were also tested against progression-free and overall survival. In the same patients, whole exome sequencing and RNA sequencing of pretreatment tumors were performed in addition to TCR sequencing. About 10 patients achieved durable clinical benefit and approximately 19 did not. Pretreatment blood TCR-seq was available for about 27 patients, at least one posttreatment blood collection was obtained for some 25 patients, and tumor TCR-seq was available for some 25 patients. What the authors observed across the whole study: Small sample size (n ≈ 28) and many exploratory analyses mean the results are intended to be hypothesis-generating. Greater expansion of tumor-associated TCR clones in peripheral blood 3 weeks after the start of treatment was observed in patients with durable benefit (n of about 24, p = 0.022). Improved progression-free and overall survival was found to be associated with pretreatment peripheral blood TCR clonality below the median.

V trim: 1 base; J trim: 7 bases; unmatched bases: 4. Including the terminal cysteine and phenylalanine, the CDR3 comprises 16 residues. The sequence is cut down to CDR3 DNA, 48 bases in frame from base 1. The CDR1 and CDR2 encoded by the germline V gene are KGHSH and LQKENI. A total of some 30 patients with locally advanced or metastatic urothelial carcinoma, treated at Memorial Sloan Kettering on a trial protocol, made up the cohort. Peripheral blood mononuclear cells were collected pretreatment and during treatment, at between 1 and 8 total time points per patient. The Qiagen DNeasy Blood extraction kit was used to purify genomic DNA from total PBMCs and tumor samples. Collected pretreatment and during treatment, PBMCs were isolated and stored as previously described. Synthetic TCR analog templates were spiked into each PCR to estimate absolute template abundance from read counts. The immunoSEQ assay was used to amplify TCRbeta CDR3 regions from genomic DNA with bias-controlled V and J gene primers. Rearranged TCRbeta segments were sequenced at approximately 20X coverage. The original methods were these. Sequencing errors were corrected by clustering, and CDR3s were annotated against IMGT so that V, D and J genes could be assigned. Downstream analyses used only productive TCRbeta rearrangements and left out out-of-frame or stop-codon sequences. Clonality was computed as one minus Shannon entropy normalized by the log of the number of unique productive sequences. Clones differing between time points or between blood and tumor were identified using Fisher's exact test with Benjamini-Hochberg correction, with an adjusted p below 0.01 applied as the threshold. This is the immuneACCESS table as TCRdb keeps it, with only in-frame sequences that have V and J called. A part of the clones is gone; compared with another copy, unresolved V genes explain less than half, and the rest is unexplained. That table furnishes V, J and clone size, whereas the DNA furnished D and trimming. The sample has 25,000 to 40,000 clones on record, around 80% of them singletons. About 30% of the sample belongs to the ten largest clones.

Note on this clone: Its antigen is unknown. There are no base qualities to consult, and no much larger clone falls within one base.

The sequence came from a man aged 60 to 75 with urothelial cancer. Here the sequenced sample was PBMCs, taken around atezolizumab (anti-PD-L1) treatment. The rearrangement combines TRBV18 with TRBJ1-6, with 10 bases matching TRBD1. This receptor carries the CDR3 CASSPLPGQGNSPLHF. The nucleotides read TGTGCCAGCTCACCACTTCCGGGACAGGGGAATTCACCCCTCCACTTT.